This T cell receptor beta chain stems from a study of T cell responses to AZD1222 COVID-19 vaccine. General observations from the study: When two AZD1222 doses had been given, Spike-specific TCR breadth and depth rose. Just 5 to 7 people given AZD1222 tested seropositive at baseline.

This clone was detected only a few times. Its specificity is unknown. Whether given at about 4 or about 12 weeks, second doses were pooled. The CDR3 has 15 residues. Germline trimming cut 6 bases from V and 3 bases from J; bases unmatched to any gene: 6. Germline CDR1 reads KGHSH; CDR2 reads LQKENI. The method was immunoSEQ multiplex PCR; TCRdb's version includes in-frame clones alone and lacks a portion of them. The sample lists some 69,000 clones, about 80% occurring once. The chain combines TRBV18 with TRBJ1-2; TRBD1 matches 11 bases. The source was peripheral blood, collected 28 days after the second AZD1222 dose. The source is an adult who received the AZD1222 COVID-19 vaccine. Written as DNA, the CDR3 is TGTGCCAGCTCCCTCGGACAGGGGGCTTACTATGGCTACACCTTC. Its protein product is CASSLGQGAYYGYTF. The variable domain in full, completed from reference TRBV18 and TRBJ1-2, reads NAGVMQNPRHLVRRRGQEARLRCSPMKGHSHVYWYRQLPEEGLKFMVYLQKENIIDESGMPKERFSAEFPKEGPSILRIQQVVRGDSAAYFCASSLGQGAYYGYTFGSGTRLTVV.